Below are 2 T cell receptor beta chains sequenced from a single sample in a study of blood T cell repertoires in COVID-19. Using immunoSEQ multiplex PCR, the repertoire was profiled, and TCRdb retains in-frame clones only, with some absent. The profile shows around 370,000 clones, about 88% of them singletons. Sequencing was done on a sample of peripheral blood. These receptors were collected from an older woman with COVID-19, enrolled during active disease.

The J gene is TRBJ2-7, the V gene TRBV7-2; D gene unclear. The CDR3 spans 11 residues. Trimming shortened V by 5 bases and J by 3 bases, and 5 bases separated the two germline ends. Germline V gene data show CDR1 as SGHTA and CDR2 as FQGNSA. CDR3 in DNA: TGTGCCAGCAGCGCGCACTACGAGCAGTACTTC. Its translation: CASSAHYEQYF.

The chain recombines TRBV2 with TRBJ2-7, with 10 bases aligning to TRBD1. The CDR3 runs to 14 residues. Looked up from germline, CDR1 is SNHLY and CDR2 is FYNNEI. Losses at the gene ends were 8 bases for V and 6 bases for J; bases not matched to a gene: 10. The CDR3 DNA is TGTGCCAGCTTTTCGGGACAGGGGTTGTCCGAGCAGTACTTC. This translates into CASFSGQGLSEQYF.